This T cell receptor beta chain was identified during a study of shared clonotypes between healthy human individuals. Data came from immunoSEQ multiplex PCR; TCRdb stores just in-frame clones and leaves some out. Of fewer than 3 million clones in the sample, around 90% were seen once. From germline, CDR1 is MNHEY and CDR2 SMNVEV (reference sequence). The CDR3 is made up of 18 amino acids. Trimming at V came to 5 bases and at J to 0 bases, leaving 12 bases not matched to a gene. CD4+ cell separation produced CD45RA+ naive and CD45RA-negative memory subsets. The chain carries TRBV27 and TRBJ2-1, with TRBD2 identical over 8 bases. The receptor was isolated from a man aged 18 to 29 in good health. Some clones in this sample may be carry-over from other donors' samples. Sequenced material: naive CD4+ T cells from PBMCs. The subset was: CD45RA+ positively selected. CDR3 coding DNA: TGTGCCAGCAGTCGGTCAGCGGGAGTCCTTGGCTCCTACAATGAGCAGTTCTTC. It specifies CASSRSAGVLGSYNEQFF.